This TCR beta chain was observed in a study of early T cells in non-severe SARS-CoV-2 infection. Using its own MiXCR run on the 5' RACE reads, TCRdb lists one record per CDR3 protein. The repertoire consists of approximately 9,900 distinct CDR3 sequences, with roughly 5% occurring once and the leading ten covering roughly 9.7%. The germline V gene encodes CDR1 LNHDA and CDR2 SQIVND (reference sequence). The V end lost 5 bases, the J end lost 0 bases, and 17 bases lay between the germline ends. This CDR3 contains 16 residues. This clonotype is judged medium-sized. The J gene is TRBJ2-7, the V gene TRBV19, with a tentative D call TRBD2 (6 bases). The source material was whole blood. This TCR came from an adult who was a healthcare worker with PCR-confirmed SARS-CoV-2 infection or an uninfected control (not recorded which). CDR3 in amino acids: CASSLKGTGSSYEQYF. Here the CDR3 DNA reads TGTGCCAGTAGTTTAAAGGGGACTGGAAGCTCCTACGAGCAGTACTTC.